The clone carrying this T cell receptor beta chain was seen just once. Generated by immunoSEQ multiplex PCR, the TCRdb table keeps only in-frame clones and is missing some. The sample has approximately 42,000 clones, approximately 89% seen once. The entry originates in a study of T cell responses to AZD1222 COVID-19 vaccine. Sequences were derived from peripheral blood, sampled 28 days after the second AZD1222 dose. This clonotype was obtained from an adult who received the AZD1222 COVID-19 vaccine.

This CDR3 reads CASSYAGVQYF. In DNA, the CDR3 is TGTGCCAGCAGTTACGCGGGAGTGCAGTACTTC. The V gene is TRBV6-5, the J gene TRBJ2-7; TRBD2 matches at 7 bases. Germline CDR1 and CDR2: MNHEY and SVGAGI. This CDR3 contains 11 residues. J was trimmed by 9 bases and V by 2 bases; bases with no gene match: 1.